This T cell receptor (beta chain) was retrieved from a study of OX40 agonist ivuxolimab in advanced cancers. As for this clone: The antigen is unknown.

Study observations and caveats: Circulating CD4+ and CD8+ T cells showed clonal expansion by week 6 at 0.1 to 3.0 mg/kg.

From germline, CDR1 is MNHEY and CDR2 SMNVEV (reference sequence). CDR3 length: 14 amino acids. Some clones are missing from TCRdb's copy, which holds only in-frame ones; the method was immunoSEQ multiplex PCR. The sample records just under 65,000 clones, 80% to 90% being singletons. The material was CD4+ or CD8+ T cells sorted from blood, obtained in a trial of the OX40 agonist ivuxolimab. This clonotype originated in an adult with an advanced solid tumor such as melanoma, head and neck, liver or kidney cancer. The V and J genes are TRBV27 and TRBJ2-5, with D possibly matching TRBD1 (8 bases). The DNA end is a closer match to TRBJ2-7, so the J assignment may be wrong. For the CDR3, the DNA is TGTGCCAGCAGACACGGACAGGGAGGGGGCGAGCAGTACTTC. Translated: CASRHGQGGGEQYF.